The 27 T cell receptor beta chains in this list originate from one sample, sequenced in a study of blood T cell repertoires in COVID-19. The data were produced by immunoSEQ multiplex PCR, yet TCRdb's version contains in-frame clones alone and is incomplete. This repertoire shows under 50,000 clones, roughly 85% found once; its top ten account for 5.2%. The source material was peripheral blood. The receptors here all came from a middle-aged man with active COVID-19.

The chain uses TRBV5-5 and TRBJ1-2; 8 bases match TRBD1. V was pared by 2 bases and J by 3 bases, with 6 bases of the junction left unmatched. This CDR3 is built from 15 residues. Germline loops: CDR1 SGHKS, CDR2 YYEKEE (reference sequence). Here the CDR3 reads CASSFLQGVDYGYTF. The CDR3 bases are TGTGCCAGCAGCTTCTTACAGGGGGTTGACTATGGCTACACCTTC.

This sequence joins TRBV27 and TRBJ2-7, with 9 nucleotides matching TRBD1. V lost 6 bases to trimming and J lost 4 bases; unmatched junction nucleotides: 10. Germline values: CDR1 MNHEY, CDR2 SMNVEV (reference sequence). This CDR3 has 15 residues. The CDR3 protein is CASSKTGGPGYEQYF. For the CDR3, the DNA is TGTGCCAGCAGCAAGACAGGGGGTCCAGGATACGAGCAGTACTTC.

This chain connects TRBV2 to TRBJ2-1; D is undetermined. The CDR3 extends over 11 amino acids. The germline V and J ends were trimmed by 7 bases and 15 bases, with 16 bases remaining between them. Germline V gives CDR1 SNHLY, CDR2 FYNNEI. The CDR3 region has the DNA TGTGCCAGCACCGTCCGTGAGAAATCGTTCTTC. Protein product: CASTVREKSFF.

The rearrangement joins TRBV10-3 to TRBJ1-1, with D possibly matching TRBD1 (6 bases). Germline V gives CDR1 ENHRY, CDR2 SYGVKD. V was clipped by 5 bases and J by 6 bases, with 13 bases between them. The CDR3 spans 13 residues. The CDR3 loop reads CAISTGGTAEAFF. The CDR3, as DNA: TGTGCCATCAGTACGGGGGGCACCGCTGAAGCTTTCTTT.

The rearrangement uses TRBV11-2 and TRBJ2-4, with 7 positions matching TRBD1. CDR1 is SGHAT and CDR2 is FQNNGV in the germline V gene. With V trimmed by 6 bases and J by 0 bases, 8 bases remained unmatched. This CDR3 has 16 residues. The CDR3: CASSPGQRLAKNIQYF. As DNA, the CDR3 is TGTGCCAGCAGTCCGGGACAGAGACTAGCCAAAAACATTCAGTACTTC. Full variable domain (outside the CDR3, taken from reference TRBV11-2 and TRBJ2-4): EAGVAQSPRYKIIEKRQSVAFWCNPISGHATLYWYQQILGQGPKLLIQFQNNGVVDDSQLPKDRFSAERLKGVDSTLKIQPAKLEDSAVYLCASSPGQRLAKNIQYFGAGTRLSVL.

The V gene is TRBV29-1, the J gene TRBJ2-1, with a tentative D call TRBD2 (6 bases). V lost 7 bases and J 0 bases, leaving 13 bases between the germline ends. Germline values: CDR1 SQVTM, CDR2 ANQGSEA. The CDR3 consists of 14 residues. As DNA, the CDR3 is TGCAGCGCTGCGACTAGTTTCTCCTACAATGAGCAGTTCTTC. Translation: CSAATSFSYNEQFF.

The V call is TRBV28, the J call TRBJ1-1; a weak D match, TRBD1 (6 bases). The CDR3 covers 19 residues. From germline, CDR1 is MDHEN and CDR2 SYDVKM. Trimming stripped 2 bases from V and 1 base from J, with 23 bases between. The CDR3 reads CASSLISLRPGQQNTEAFF. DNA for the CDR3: TGTGCCAGCAGTTTAATTTCCCTTCGTCCCGGACAGCAGAACACTGAAGCTTTCTTT.

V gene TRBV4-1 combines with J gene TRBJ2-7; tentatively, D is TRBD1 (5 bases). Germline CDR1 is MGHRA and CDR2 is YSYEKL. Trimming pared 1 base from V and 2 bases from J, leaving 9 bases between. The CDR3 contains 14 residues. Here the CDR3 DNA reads TGCGCCAGCAGCCAAGGGGCAGGGACCTACGAGCAGTACTTC. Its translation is CASSQGAGTYEQYF.

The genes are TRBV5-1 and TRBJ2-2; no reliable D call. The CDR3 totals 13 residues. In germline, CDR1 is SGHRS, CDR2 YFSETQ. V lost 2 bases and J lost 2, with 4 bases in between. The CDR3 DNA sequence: TGCGCCAGCAGCTTCTTAAACACCGGGGAGCTGTTTTTT. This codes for CASSFLNTGELFF. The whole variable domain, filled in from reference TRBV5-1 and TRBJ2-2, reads KAGVTQTPRYLIKTRGQQVTLSCSPISGHRSVSWYQQTPGQGLQFLFEYFSETQRNKGNFPGRFSGRQFSNSRSEMNVSTLELGDSALYLCASSFLNTGELFFGEGSRLTVL.

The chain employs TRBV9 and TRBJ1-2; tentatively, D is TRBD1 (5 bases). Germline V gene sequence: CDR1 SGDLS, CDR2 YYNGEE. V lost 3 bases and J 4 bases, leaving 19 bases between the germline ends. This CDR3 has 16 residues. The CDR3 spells CASSETSRDRGYGYTF. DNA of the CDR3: TGTGCCAGCAGCGAGACTTCCAGGGATAGAGGCTATGGCTACACCTTC.

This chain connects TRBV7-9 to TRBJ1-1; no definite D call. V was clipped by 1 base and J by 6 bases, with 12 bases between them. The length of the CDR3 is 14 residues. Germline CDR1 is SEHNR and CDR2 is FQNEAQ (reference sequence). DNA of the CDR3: TGTGCCAGCAGCTTAGACCTTCTAGACGCTGAAGCTTTCTTT. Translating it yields CASSLDLLDAEAFF. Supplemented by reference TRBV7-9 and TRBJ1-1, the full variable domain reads DTGVSQNPRHKITKRGQNVTFRCDPISEHNRLYWYRQTLGQGPEFLTYFQNEAQLEKSRLLSDRFSAERPKGSFSTLEIQRTEQGDSAMYLCASSLDLLDAEAFFGQGTRLTVV.

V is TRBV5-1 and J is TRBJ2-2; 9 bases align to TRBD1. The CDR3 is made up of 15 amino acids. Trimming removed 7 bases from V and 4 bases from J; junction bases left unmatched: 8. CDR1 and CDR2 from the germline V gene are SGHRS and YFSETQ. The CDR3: CASAAQGAGTGELFF. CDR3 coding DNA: TGCGCCAGCGCGGCACAGGGGGCTGGCACCGGGGAGCTGTTTTTT.

The CDR3 loop reads CASSYSGGLASTQYF. The CDR3 DNA reads as TGTGCCAGCAGTTACTCGGGCGGGCTGGCCAGTACGCAGTATTTT. This chain connects TRBV6-5 to TRBJ2-3; D may be TRBD2 (5 bases). CDR1 and CDR2 (germline): MNHEY, SVGAGI. The V gene lost 0 bases and the J gene lost 8 bases, with 15 bases spanning the gap. The CDR3 spans 15 residues.

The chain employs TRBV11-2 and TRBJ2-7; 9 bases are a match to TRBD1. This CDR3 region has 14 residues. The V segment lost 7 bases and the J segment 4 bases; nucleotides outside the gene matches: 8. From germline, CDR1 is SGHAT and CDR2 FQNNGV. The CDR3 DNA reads TGTGCCAGCACCCTCGGGACAGGGTCTTACGAGCAGTACTTC. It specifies CASTLGTGSYEQYF.

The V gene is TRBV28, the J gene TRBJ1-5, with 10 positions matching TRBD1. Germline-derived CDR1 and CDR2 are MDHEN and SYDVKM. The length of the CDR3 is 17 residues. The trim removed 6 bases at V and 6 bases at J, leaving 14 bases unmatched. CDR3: CASSRRDRGWSTQPQHF. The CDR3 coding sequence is TGTGCCAGCAGCCGCCGGGACAGGGGCTGGTCGACTCAGCCCCAGCATTTT.

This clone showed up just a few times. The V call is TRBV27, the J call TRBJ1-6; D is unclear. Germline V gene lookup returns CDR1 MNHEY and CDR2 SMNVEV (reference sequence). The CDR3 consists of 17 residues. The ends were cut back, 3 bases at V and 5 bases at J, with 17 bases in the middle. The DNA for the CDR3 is TGTGCCAGCAGTTTCTTTCAGACACCTAACGATAATTCACCCCTCCACTTT. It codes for CASSFFQTPNDNSPLHF.

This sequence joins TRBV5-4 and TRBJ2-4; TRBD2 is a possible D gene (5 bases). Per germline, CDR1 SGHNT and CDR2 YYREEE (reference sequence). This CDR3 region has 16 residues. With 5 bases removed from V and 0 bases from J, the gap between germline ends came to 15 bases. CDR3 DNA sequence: TGTGCCAGCAGTACGGTGGCGGGCCTAGCCAAAAACATTCAGTACTTC. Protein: CASSTVAGLAKNIQYF.

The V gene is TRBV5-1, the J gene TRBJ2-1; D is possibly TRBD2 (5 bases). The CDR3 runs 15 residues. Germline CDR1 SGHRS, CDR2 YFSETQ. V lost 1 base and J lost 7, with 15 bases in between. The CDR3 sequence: CASSLLGSRANEQFF. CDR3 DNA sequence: TGCGCCAGCAGCTTGTTGGGGAGTCGGGCGAATGAGCAGTTCTTC.

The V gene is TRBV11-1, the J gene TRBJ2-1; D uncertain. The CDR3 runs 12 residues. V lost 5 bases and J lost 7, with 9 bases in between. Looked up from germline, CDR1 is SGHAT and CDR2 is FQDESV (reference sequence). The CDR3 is CASSQTLNEQFF. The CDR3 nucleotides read TGTGCCAGCAGCCAGACTTTGAATGAGCAGTTCTTC.

CDR3 nucleotides: TGCGCCAGCAGCGCCGCTAGCGGGAGGATATCAGATACGCAGTATTTT. Protein sequence: CASSAASGRISDTQYF. The chain uses TRBV5-1 and TRBJ2-3, with 11 bases identical to TRBD2. The germline gives CDR1 SGHRS, CDR2 YFSETQ. The CDR3 is 16 residues long. The ends lost 4 bases at V and 4 bases at J; junction bases unmatched: 8.

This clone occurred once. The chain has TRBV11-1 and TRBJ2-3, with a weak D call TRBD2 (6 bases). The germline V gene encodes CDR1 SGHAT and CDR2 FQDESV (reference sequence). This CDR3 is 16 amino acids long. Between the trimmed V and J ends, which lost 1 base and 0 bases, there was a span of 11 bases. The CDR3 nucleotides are TGTGCCAGCAGCTTAGTCCTAGCGTCGAGCACAGATACGCAGTATTTT. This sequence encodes CASSLVLASSTDTQYF.

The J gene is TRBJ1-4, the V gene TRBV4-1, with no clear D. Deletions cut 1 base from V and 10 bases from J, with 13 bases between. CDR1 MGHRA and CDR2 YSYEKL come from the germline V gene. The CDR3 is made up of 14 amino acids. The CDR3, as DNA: TGCGCCAGCAGCCAAGCTCCAACTGGCGGAAAACTGTTTTTT. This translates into CASSQAPTGGKLFF.

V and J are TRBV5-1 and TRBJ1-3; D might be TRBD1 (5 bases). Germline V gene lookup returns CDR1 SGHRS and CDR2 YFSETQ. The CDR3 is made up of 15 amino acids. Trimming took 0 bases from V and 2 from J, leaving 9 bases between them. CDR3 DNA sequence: TGCGCCAGCAGCTTGGAAGGGACTCCTGGAAACACCATATATTTT. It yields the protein CASSLEGTPGNTIYF.

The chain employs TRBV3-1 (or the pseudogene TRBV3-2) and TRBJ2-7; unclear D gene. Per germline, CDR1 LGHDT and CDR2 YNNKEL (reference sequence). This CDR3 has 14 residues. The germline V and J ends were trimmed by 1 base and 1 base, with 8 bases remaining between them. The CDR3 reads CASSQVSESYEQYF. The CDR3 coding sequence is TGTGCCAGCAGCCAAGTCTCCGAGTCCTACGAGCAGTACTTC.

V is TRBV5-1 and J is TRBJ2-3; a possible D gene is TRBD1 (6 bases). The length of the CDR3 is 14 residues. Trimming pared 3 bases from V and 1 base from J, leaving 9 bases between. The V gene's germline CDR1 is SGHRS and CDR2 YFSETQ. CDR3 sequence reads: CASSSDSRTDTQYF. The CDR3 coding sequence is TGCGCCAGCAGCTCGGACAGCCGCACAGATACGCAGTATTTT.

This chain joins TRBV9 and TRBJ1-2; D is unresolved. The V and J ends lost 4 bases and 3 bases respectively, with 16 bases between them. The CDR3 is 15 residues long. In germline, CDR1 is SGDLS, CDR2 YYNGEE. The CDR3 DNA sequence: TGTGCCAGCAGCATTGGACTCCCGAGGGACTATGGCTACACCTTC. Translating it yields CASSIGLPRDYGYTF.

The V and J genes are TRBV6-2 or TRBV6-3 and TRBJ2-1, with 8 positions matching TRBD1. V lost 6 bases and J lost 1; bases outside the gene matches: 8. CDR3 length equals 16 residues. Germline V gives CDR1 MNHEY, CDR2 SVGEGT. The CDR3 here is CASSTRTGWSYNEQFF. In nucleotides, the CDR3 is TGTGCCAGCAGCACCCGGACAGGGTGGTCCTACAATGAGCAGTTCTTC.